Each of the 27 T cell receptor beta chains below was sequenced from the same sample in a study of neurological immune-mediated disorders. Each CDR3 protein is one row after TCRdb ran MiXCR on the 5' RACE reads. The data show roughly 25,000 distinct CDR3 sequences, 6.5% to 8% seen once. Sequencing was carried out using PBMCs. The receptor source for this set is a woman aged 40 to 50 in good health.

This clonotype was detected ten times or more. The chain employs TRBV4-2 and TRBJ2-2; 14 bases align to TRBD2. The CDR3 has 18 residues. V lost 3 bases and J lost 8; bases outside the gene matches: 11. CDR1 and CDR2 from the germline V gene are LGHNA and YNFKEQ. The CDR3: CASSHPRTGTSGSGELFF. The CDR3, as DNA: TGTGCCAGCAGCCACCCCCGGACGGGGACTAGCGGGAGTGGGGAGCTGTTTTTT.

This clonotype came up many times. V and J are TRBV10-3 and TRBJ1-6; D might be TRBD1 (5 bases). CDR1 is ENHRY, CDR2 SYGVKD, per germline. Between the trimmed V and J ends, which lost 3 bases and 10 bases, there was a span of 19 bases. CDR3 size: 16 residues. As DNA, the CDR3 is TGTGCCATCAGTGATAGAGGTGGAGGGACGGGATCACCCCTCCACTTT. It yields the protein CAISDRGGGTGSPLHF.

This clonotype was seen repeatedly, ten times or more. This chain connects TRBV7-2 to TRBJ2-7, with D tentatively TRBD1 or TRBD2 (5 bases each). The CDR3 is made up of 17 amino acids. Germline CDR1 SGHTA, CDR2 FQGNSA. Trimming shortened V by 5 bases and J by 2 bases, and 22 bases separated the two germline ends. The CDR3 region has the DNA TGTGCCAGCAGCCCTCCCCTCGGTTGGGGACCTACCTACGAGCAGTACTTC. As protein: CASSPPLGWGPTYEQYF.

This clonotype is labeled as medium-sized. This chain connects TRBV20-1 to TRBJ2-1; TRBD2 agrees at 14 bases. V trimming: 5 bases; J trimming: 4 bases; junction bases outside the gene matches: 13. The CDR3 has 18 residues. Germline CDR1 and CDR2: DFQATT and SNEGSKA (reference sequence). CDR3 nucleotides: TGCAGTGCTCAGCCGACTAGCGGGAGGGCCTGGGCTTACAATGAGCAGTTCTTC. This translates into CSAQPTSGRAWAYNEQFF.

This clonotype was detected ten times or more. V is TRBV12-3 or TRBV12-4 and J is TRBJ2-7, with D possibly being TRBD1 or TRBD2 (5 bases each). The CDR3 length is 14 residues. V dropped 5 bases and J dropped 9 bases, with 20 bases sitting between them. Here the CDR3 reads CASSPTRDVQVQYF. CDR3 DNA: TGTGCCAGCAGTCCAACCCGGGACGTACAGGTGCAGTACTTC.

This clonotype was observed many times. V is TRBV20-1 and J is TRBJ2-6; D is ambiguous. The CDR3 spans 14 residues. The V gene lost 7 bases and the J gene lost 4 bases, with 14 bases spanning the gap. Germline CDR1 DFQATT, CDR2 SNEGSKA (reference sequence). The CDR3 sequence: CSVHSGSGANVLTF. For the CDR3, the DNA is TGCAGTGTCCACTCCGGTTCAGGGGCCAACGTCCTGACTTTC.

The V call is TRBV20-1, the J call TRBJ2-6, with D possibly TRBD2 on 6 matching bases. The germline gives CDR1 DFQATT, CDR2 SNEGSKA (reference sequence). Trimming stripped 2 bases from V and 9 bases from J, with 23 bases between. The CDR3 covers 17 residues. The CDR3 DNA reads as TGCAGTGCTAGAACCCCCGGGTTTTCGACTAGGGACAACGTCCTGACTTTC. Translating gives CSARTPGFSTRDNVLTF.

This clonotype was picked up many times. The chain uses TRBV28 and TRBJ2-4; TRBD2 is a possible D gene (6 bases). Germline CDR1 is MDHEN and CDR2 is SYDVKM. Trimming took 5 bases from V and 0 from J, leaving 8 bases between them. The CDR3 loop spans 14 amino acids. In nucleotides, the CDR3 is TGTGCCAGCAGTGGAGGGGTAGCCAAAAACATTCAGTACTTC. Protein: CASSGGVAKNIQYF.

This clonotype was observed at least ten times. The chain uses TRBV29-1 and TRBJ2-7; D is possibly TRBD1 (6 bases). The germline V gene encodes CDR1 SQVTM and CDR2 ANQGSEA. Trimming took off 6 bases at V and 6 bases at J, with 21 bases between the two ends. The CDR3 loop spans 14 amino acids. The CDR3 DNA reads as TGCAGCGTCCTCCAACAGGGTCGGGGTCCCGAGCAGTACTTC. Translation gives CSVLQQGRGPEQYF.

Many counts were recorded for this clonotype. V is TRBV7-3 and J is TRBJ2-2, with 7 bases lining up with TRBD1. Germline loops: CDR1 SGHTA, CDR2 FQGTGA. The J segment lost 4 bases and the V segment lost 6 bases, leaving 5 bases of the junction unmatched. This CDR3 spans 14 amino acids. This CDR3 is CASRLDRATGELFF. The CDR3 nucleotides are TGTGCCAGCAGACTCGACAGGGCCACCGGGGAGCTGTTTTTT.

This clonotype has ten or more counts. This chain joins TRBV20-1 and TRBJ2-7, with D possibly matching TRBD1 (5 bases). Germline CDR1 is DFQATT and CDR2 is SNEGSKA (reference sequence). The CDR3 is made up of 14 amino acids. V was clipped by 3 bases and J by 2 bases, with 14 bases between them. The CDR3 DNA is TGCAGTGCTAGCTCGGACATTCCTCCCTACGAGCAGTACTTC. Translation gives CSASSDIPPYEQYF.

The chain joins TRBV5-5 to TRBJ2-5; TRBD1 matches 9 bases. The trim removed 4 bases at V and 5 bases at J, leaving 6 bases unmatched. CDR1 is SGHKS and CDR2 is YYEKEE in the germline V gene (reference sequence). The length of the CDR3 is 14 residues. CDR3 nucleotides: TGTGCCAGCAGCACCGGGACAGGGACGGAGACCCAGTACTTC. Protein: CASSTGTGTETQYF.

This clonotype showed up many times. This chain links TRBV19 with TRBJ1-4; D might be TRBD1 (5 bases). CDR1 and CDR2 (germline): LNHDA, SQIVND (reference sequence). Trimming stripped 6 bases from V and 8 bases from J, with 19 bases between. The CDR3 is 15 residues long. The CDR3 sequence: CASRPGRTSLEKLFF. In DNA form, the CDR3 reads TGTGCCAGTAGACCTGGACGGACATCTTTGGAAAAACTGTTTTTT.

The V call is TRBV7-2, the J call TRBJ2-7; D is unclear. Trimming cost V 2 bases and J 2 bases, with 13 bases left between them. Germline CDR1 is SGHTA and CDR2 is FQGNSA. CDR3 length equals 15 residues. This CDR3 is CASSLLLGPAYEQYF. CDR3 coding DNA: TGTGCCAGCAGCTTACTTTTAGGGCCTGCCTACGAGCAGTACTTC.

This clonotype was observed at least ten times. The chain has TRBV20-1 and TRBJ2-7, with D perhaps given as TRBD1 or TRBD2 (5 bases each). This CDR3 is built from 15 residues. Between the trimmed V and J ends, which lost 3 bases and 7 bases, there was a span of 22 bases. Germline V lookup: CDR1 DFQATT, CDR2 SNEGSKA (reference sequence). CDR3 coding DNA: TGCAGTGCTAGTGCACCGGGGCTGTCGGTCCGGGAGCAGTACTTC. Translating gives CSASAPGLSVREQYF.

Written as DNA, the CDR3 is TGTGCCAGCAGCAGCGTGGCCACTTACAATGAGCAGTTCTTC. Protein product: CASSSVATYNEQFF. The genes are TRBV14 and TRBJ2-1; D is undetermined. Germline V gene sequence: CDR1 SGHDN, CDR2 FVKESK. The V gene lost 5 bases and the J gene lost 4 bases, with 12 bases spanning the gap. The CDR3 covers 14 residues.

This clonotype was picked up many times. The chain links TRBV7-8 to TRBJ2-7, with TRBD2 matching 9 bases. The germline gives CDR1 SGHVS, CDR2 FQNEAQ. Unmatched junction bases numbered 9, after V lost 3 bases and J lost 6 bases. The CDR3 is 15 amino acids. This CDR3 is CASSLYAGGPIEQYF. The CDR3 bases are TGTGCCAGCAGCTTGTATGCGGGAGGGCCCATCGAGCAGTACTTC.

This clonotype was detected ten times or more. The rearrangement uses TRBV29-1 and TRBJ2-7; TRBD1 matches at 7 bases. The ends lost 1 base at V and 3 bases at J; junction bases unmatched: 3. CDR3 size: 13 residues. CDR1 is SQVTM, CDR2 ANQGSEA, per germline. CDR3: CSVEGTGGYEQYF. Here the CDR3 DNA reads TGCAGCGTTGAAGGGACAGGAGGCTACGAGCAGTACTTC.

This clonotype was picked up many times. The chain is built from TRBV5-1 and TRBJ2-7, with D possibly TRBD2 on 5 matching bases. V lost 1 base and J lost 0, with 8 bases in between. CDR3 length equals 14 residues. Looked up from germline, CDR1 is SGHRS and CDR2 is YFSETQ. DNA of the CDR3: TGCGCCAGCAGCTTGTTTGAGGGCTCCTACGAGCAGTACTTC. Residues: CASSLFEGSYEQYF.

This clonotype was seen many times. The CDR3 DNA reads TGTGCCAGCTCACTAAGGGACGGCCGGAACACTGAAGCTTTCTTT. Residues: CASSLRDGRNTEAFF. The chain joins TRBV18 to TRBJ1-1; D is perhaps TRBD1 (5 bases). V was clipped by 4 bases and J by 1 base, with 13 bases between them. The CDR3 covers 15 residues. CDR1 KGHSH and CDR2 LQKENI come from the germline V gene.

The table lists this clonotype with a count of one. This chain links TRBV6-4 with TRBJ2-3; D remains unclear. The CDR3 has 13 amino acids. Trimming removed 5 bases at V and 3 bases at J, with 9 bases between. Germline CDR1 is MRHNA and CDR2 is SNTAGT. The CDR3 DNA sequence: TGTGCCAGCAGTTTTGAGGCAACAGATACGCAGTATTTT. This gives the protein CASSFEATDTQYF.

This clonotype was detected ten times or more. This rearrangement joins TRBV9 to TRBJ2-3, with 7 bases lining up with TRBD2. V gave up 6 bases and J gave up 0 bases; unmatched junction bases: 4. The CDR3 sequence is 14 residues long. From germline, CDR1 is SGDLS and CDR2 YYNGEE. Here the CDR3 DNA reads TGTGCCAGCACCGCTAGCGGAAGCACAGATACGCAGTATTTT. It specifies CASTASGSTDTQYF.

The table lists this clonotype with many counts. The DNA for the CDR3 is TGTGCCAGCAGTACCTCCTCAGGAGTGGTGTACGAGCAGTACTTC. It is translated as CASSTSSGVVYEQYF. The V and J genes are TRBV27 and TRBJ2-7; D not resolved. The V end lost 5 bases, the J end lost 4 bases, and 18 bases lay between the germline ends. Per the germline V gene, CDR1 is MNHEY and CDR2 is SMNVEV (reference sequence). The CDR3 length is 15 residues.

This chain connects TRBV11-2 to TRBJ2-3; 7 nucleotides align to TRBD1. Unmatched junction bases numbered 15, after V lost 4 bases and J lost 5 bases. The CDR3 covers 17 residues. The germline V gene has CDR1 SGHAT and CDR2 FQNNGV. CDR3 sequence: CASSSDGIGGRGDTQYF. For the CDR3, the DNA is TGTGCCAGCAGCTCCGACGGAATAGGGGGCCGGGGAGATACGCAGTATTTT.

This clonotype was seen repeatedly, ten times or more. This chain links TRBV20-1 with TRBJ1-1, with 8 nucleotides matching TRBD1. Germline loops: CDR1 DFQATT, CDR2 SNEGSKA (reference sequence). Germline trimming cut 3 bases from V and 2 bases from J; bases unmatched to any gene: 5. The CDR3 contains 14 residues. As DNA, the CDR3 is TGCAGTGCTAGTCCCGGACAGGGAAACACTGAAGCTTTCTTT. This gives the protein CSASPGQGNTEAFF.

This clonotype was found many times. The rearrangement links TRBV20-1 to TRBJ1-1; 7 bases are shared with TRBD1. CDR1 is DFQATT, CDR2 SNEGSKA, per germline (reference sequence). V gave up 0 bases and J gave up 13 bases; unmatched junction bases: 11. The CDR3 length is 13 residues. CDR3 sequence (DNA): TGCAGTGCTAGAGATGTGGCGGGACAGAATGATTTCTTT. It yields the protein CSARDVAGQNDFF.

This clonotype was counted ten times or more. The chain joins TRBV5-5 to TRBJ2-2; 13 bases match TRBD2. V lost 2 bases, J lost 3 bases, and 4 bases stayed unmatched. The CDR3 is made up of 17 amino acids. Per germline, CDR1 SGHKS and CDR2 YYEKEE (reference sequence). The CDR3 is CASSFYGLAGDTGELFF. The CDR3 DNA follows: TGTGCCAGCAGCTTTTACGGACTAGCGGGAGACACCGGGGAGCTGTTTTTT.